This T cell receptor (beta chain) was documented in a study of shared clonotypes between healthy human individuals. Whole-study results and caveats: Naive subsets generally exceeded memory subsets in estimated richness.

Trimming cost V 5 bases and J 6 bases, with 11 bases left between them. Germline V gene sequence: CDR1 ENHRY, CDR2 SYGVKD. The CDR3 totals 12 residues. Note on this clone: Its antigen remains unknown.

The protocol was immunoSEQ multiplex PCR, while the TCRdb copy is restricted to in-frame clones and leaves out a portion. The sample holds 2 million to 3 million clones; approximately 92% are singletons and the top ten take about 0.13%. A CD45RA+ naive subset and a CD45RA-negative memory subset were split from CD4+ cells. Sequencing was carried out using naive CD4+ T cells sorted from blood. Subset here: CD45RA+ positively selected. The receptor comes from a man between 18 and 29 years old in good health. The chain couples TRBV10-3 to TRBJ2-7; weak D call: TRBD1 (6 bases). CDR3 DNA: TGTGCCATCAGTCGAGGGGGTAGCGAGCAGTACTTC. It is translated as CAISRGGSEQYF.